This TCR beta chain is drawn from a study of OX40 agonist ivuxolimab in advanced cancers. Using immunoSEQ multiplex PCR, the repertoire was profiled, and TCRdb retains in-frame clones only, with some absent. The sample contains 65,000 to 80,000 clones, over 80% of which appear only once. Sample: CD4+ or CD8+ T cells sorted from blood, taken in a trial of the OX40 agonist ivuxolimab. The sequence was collected from an adult with an advanced solid tumor such as melanoma, head and neck, liver or kidney cancer.

CDR3 sequence (DNA): TGTGCCAGCAGTTTGACGGACAGTGGAGAAAAACTGTTTTTT. It codes for CASSLTDSGEKLFF. The genes are TRBV28 and TRBJ1-4, with a weak D call TRBD1 (6 bases). Trimming removed 3 bases at V and 8 bases at J, with 13 bases between. Germline lookup yields CDR1 MDHEN and CDR2 SYDVKM. This CDR3 has 14 residues. The whole variable domain, remainder taken from reference TRBV28 and TRBJ1-4, is DVKVTQSSRYLVKRTGEKVFLECVQDMDHENMFWYRQDPGLGLRLIYFSYDVKMKEKGDIPEGYSVSREKKERFSLILESASTNQTSMYLCASSLTDSGEKLFFGSGTQLSVL.